This passage covers 13 T cell receptor beta chains from one sample sequenced in a study of OX40 agonist ivuxolimab in advanced cancers. Libraries were prepared through the immunoSEQ multiplex PCR assay. The table comes from immuneACCESS by way of TCRdb, which keeps in-frame sequences with V and J called. Part of the clones is missing from these tables; in studies checked, under half for an unresolved V gene and the rest for unknown reasons. Across this sample there are 8,500 to 13,000 clones, with roughly 79% seen only once. The ten largest make up 15% to 20% of the sample. The sample in question was CD4+ or CD8+ T cells sorted from blood, obtained in a trial of the OX40 agonist ivuxolimab. The origin of the receptors is an adult with an advanced solid tumor such as melanoma, head and neck, liver or kidney cancer.

This clone has only one observation. The CDR3 region is CASSELFVDRNQKLFF. The CDR3 nucleotides are TGTGCCAGCAGTGAATTGTTCGTGGACAGGAATCAAAAACTGTTTTTT. The rearrangement uses TRBV6-1 and TRBJ1-4; TRBD1 matches at 7 bases. CDR1 MNHNS and CDR2 SASEGT come from the germline V gene. The CDR3 is 16 amino acids. J lost 9 bases, V lost 2 bases, and 12 bases had no gene match.

This clone turned up a few times. This rearrangement joins TRBV7-9 to TRBJ1-2; no clear D. CDR3 length: 13 residues. Germline CDR1 and CDR2: SEHNR and FQNEAQ (reference sequence). Trimming pared 5 bases from V and 8 bases from J, leaving 15 bases between. CDR3 region: CASSPRTSDGYTF. In DNA, the CDR3 is TGTGCCAGCAGCCCGCGGACCTCGGACGGCTACACCTTC.

The chain combines TRBV27 with TRBJ2-3; 10 bases align to TRBD2. Germline values: CDR1 MNHEY, CDR2 SMNVEV (reference sequence). With 6 bases clipped from V and 4 bases from J, the junction kept 7 bases outside the gene matches. The CDR3 loop spans 15 amino acids. The CDR3 spells CASSPGTSESDTQYF. In nucleotides, the CDR3 is TGTGCCAGCAGCCCCGGGACTAGCGAGTCAGATACGCAGTATTTT.

The chain couples TRBV4-2 to TRBJ2-1, with TRBD2 matching over 9 bases. Germline values: CDR1 LGHNA, CDR2 YNFKEQ. The V segment lost 0 bases and the J segment 0 bases; nucleotides outside the gene matches: 6. The CDR3 is 18 residues long. The CDR3 DNA follows: TGTGCCAGCAGCCAAGATACTAGCGGGTTGAGCTCCTACAATGAGCAGTTCTTC. Protein product: CASSQDTSGLSSYNEQFF.

CDR3 nucleotide sequence: TGTGCCAGCAGTGAAAGTAGCTGGGCCAACGTCCTGACTTTC. Protein: CASSESSWANVLTF. J is TRBJ2-6 and V is TRBV6-1; D unclear. The CDR3 consists of 14 residues. The V end was cut by 2 bases, the J end by 5 bases, with 7 bases between. Germline V lookup: CDR1 MNHNS, CDR2 SASEGT.

The chain carries TRBV7-9 and TRBJ1-1; D not resolved. Germline V gene lookup returns CDR1 SEHNR and CDR2 FQNEAQ (reference sequence). Trimming pared 1 base from V and 7 bases from J, leaving 16 bases between. This CDR3 region has 15 residues. DNA of the CDR3: TGTGCCAGCAGCTTAGTTAACGGCTTGAGAGTTGAAGCTTTCTTT. Translated, it gives CASSLVNGLRVEAFF.

This clone is labeled as medium-sized. The chain uses TRBV11-2 and TRBJ2-5, with 11 positions matching TRBD1. This CDR3 spans 15 amino acids. V gave up 5 bases and J gave up 2 bases; unmatched junction bases: 4. Per germline, CDR1 SGHAT and CDR2 FQNNGV. The CDR3 loop is CASSTRDRGQETQYF. In nucleotides, the CDR3 is TGTGCCAGCAGCACCCGGGACAGGGGGCAAGAGACCCAGTACTTC.

This chain links TRBV6-1 with TRBJ2-6; D gene ambiguous. V dropped 2 bases and J dropped 0 bases, with 5 bases sitting between them. The CDR3 is made up of 15 amino acids. Germline-derived CDR1 and CDR2 are MNHNS and SASEGT. As DNA, the CDR3 is TGTGCCAGCAGTGAAAGGATCTCTGGGGCCAACGTCCTGACTTTC. Translated, it gives CASSERISGANVLTF.

The V gene is TRBV30, the J gene TRBJ2-3; 12 bases are a match to TRBD2. This CDR3 is built from 16 residues. Germline-derived CDR1 and CDR2 are GTSNPN and SVGIG (reference sequence). V gave up 1 base and J gave up 0 bases; unmatched junction bases: 2. The CDR3: CAWSAGTSGSTDTQYF. The CDR3 DNA reads as TGTGCCTGGAGTGCTGGGACTAGCGGGAGCACAGATACGCAGTATTTT. Drawing the rest from reference TRBV30 and TRBJ2-3, the complete variable domain is SQTIHQWPATLVQPVGSPLSLECTVEGTSNPNLYWYRQAAGRGLQLLFYSVGIGQISSEVPQNLSASRPQDRQFILSSKKLLLSDSGFYLCAWSAGTSGSTDTQYFGPGTRLTVL.

The chain uses TRBV7-8 and TRBJ2-3, with D possibly being TRBD2 (5 bases). Germline-derived CDR1 and CDR2 are SGHVS and FQNEAQ. V was cut by 7 bases and J by 0 bases, with 11 bases left in between. The CDR3 spans 14 residues. For the CDR3, the DNA is TGTGCCAGCACTCTAGCAGTGAGCACAGATACGCAGTATTTT. It is translated as CASTLAVSTDTQYF.

This sequence joins TRBV5-8 and TRBJ1-6; 11 positions agree with TRBD1. The V gene end was trimmed by 4 bases and the J gene end by 9 bases; junction bases not matched to a gene: 3. CDR1 is SGHTS, CDR2 YDEGEE, per germline. This CDR3 comprises 14 residues. Here the CDR3 reads CASSVGQGASPLHF. The CDR3 nucleotides read TGTGCCAGCAGCGTCGGACAGGGGGCTTCACCCCTCCACTTT.

The chain is built from TRBV5-1 and TRBJ1-2; D possibly corresponds to TRBD1 (5 bases). V lost 0 bases and J lost 5, with 8 bases in between. CDR1 and CDR2 (germline): SGHRS, YFSETQ. The CDR3 contains 13 residues. The CDR3 DNA sequence: TGCGCCAGCAGCTTGGTAGACAGATATGGCTACACCTTC. It is translated as CASSLVDRYGYTF.

V gene TRBV12-5 combines with J gene TRBJ2-3; 7 bases map to TRBD2. The CDR3 has 16 amino acids. Losses at the gene ends were 6 bases for V and 0 bases for J; bases not matched to a gene: 9. Germline V gene data show CDR1 as LGHNT and CDR2 as FRNRAP. The CDR3: CASGLTSNPSTDTQYF. CDR3 sequence (DNA): TGTGCTAGTGGGTTGACTAGCAATCCTAGCACAGATACGCAGTATTTT.